The source of this T cell receptor (beta chain) is a study of PD-L1 blockade in urothelial cancer. The wider study: Once treatment had started, blood was analyzed at 3 weeks (second dose) and again at 6 weeks. Counts from blood samples showed a median of approximately 150,000 T cells.

CDR3 length: 16 residues. Germline CDR1 SEHNR, CDR2 FQNEAQ (reference sequence). The germline V and J ends were trimmed by 6 bases and 1 base, with 18 bases remaining between them. Time point of the sample: pretreatment peripheral blood. TCRdb keeps only in-frame clones here, not all; method: immunoSEQ multiplex PCR. Of roughly 67,000 clones listed, roughly 86% are singletons. The chain couples TRBV7-9 to TRBJ1-1; tentatively, D is TRBD1 (5 bases). The receptor's source is a man in his 60s with urothelial cancer. This sample comprised PBMCs, obtained around atezolizumab (anti-PD-L1) treatment. The CDR3 is CASRPILREGNTEAFF. The DNA of the CDR3 is TGTGCCAGCAGACCAATCCTCAGGGAGGGGAACACTGAAGCTTTCTTT.